Shown below are 7 T cell receptor beta chains from a single sample sequenced in a study of shared clonotypes between healthy human individuals. The method was immunoSEQ multiplex PCR; TCRdb's version includes in-frame clones alone and lacks a portion of them. The sample includes roughly 530,000 clones, about 96% of them seen just once. Sequenced input: naive CD4+ T cells sorted from blood. The subset was: CD45RA+ positively selected. The source is a woman aged 25 to 39 in good health.

The V gene is TRBV19, the J gene TRBJ1-5; the match to TRBD1 covers 8 bases. J lost 5 bases, V lost 3 bases, and 6 bases had no gene match. The CDR3 runs 15 residues. Germline CDR1 and CDR2: LNHDA and SQIVND (reference sequence). The DNA of the CDR3 is TGTGCCAGTAGTATGTGGGGGACAGGTGATCAGCCCCAGCATTTT. Protein sequence: CASSMWGTGDQPQHF.

The V and J genes are TRBV28 and TRBJ2-3; 7 bases agree with TRBD2. The germline V gene encodes CDR1 MDHEN and CDR2 SYDVKM. The CDR3 is 14 residues long. Losses at the gene ends were 9 bases for V and 2 bases for J; bases not matched to a gene: 8. The DNA for the CDR3 is TGTGCCAGTCAAAGCGCGGGAGCCACAGATACGCAGTATTTT. Amino acids: CASQSAGATDTQYF.

The chain links TRBV18 to TRBJ2-5; perhaps TRBD1 as D (7 bases). Germline loops: CDR1 KGHSH, CDR2 LQKENI. Trimming left V 0 bases short and J 4 bases short, with 12 bases between. The CDR3 totals 15 residues. Here the CDR3 DNA reads TGTGCCAGCTCACCACCGTCAGGGGGAGGAGAGACCCAGTACTTC. This sequence encodes CASSPPSGGGETQYF.

This rearrangement joins TRBV4-3 to TRBJ2-5; no clear D gene. Germline CDR1 and CDR2: LGHNA and YSLEER. This CDR3 region has 13 residues. The V end was cut by 6 bases, the J end by 0 bases, with 8 bases between. The CDR3: CASSRRDQETQYF. CDR3 bases: TGCGCCAGCAGTCGGCGAGACCAAGAGACCCAGTACTTC.

This clone has a handful of counts. The chain links TRBV18 to TRBJ1-1; D not certain. V lost 8 bases, J lost 3 bases, and 19 bases lay in between. The CDR3 runs to 15 residues. The germline V gene has CDR1 KGHSH and CDR2 LQKENI. CDR3 sequence (DNA): TGTGCCAGCGAACGGGGAGGACGGGTGGACACTGAAGCTTTCTTT. This sequence encodes CASERGGRVDTEAFF.

J is TRBJ2-7 and V is TRBV10-3; the match to TRBD1 covers 7 bases. The CDR3 has 15 residues. CDR1 is ENHRY and CDR2 is SYGVKD in the germline V gene. Trimming removed 0 bases from V and 1 base from J; junction bases left unmatched: 3. The CDR3 bases are TGTGCCATCAGTGAGTCTACAGGGGCATCCTACGAGCAGTACTTC. This translates into CAISESTGASYEQYF.

V usage is TRBV4-1 and J usage is TRBJ2-5; 7 bases line up with TRBD2. The junction had 9 bases not matched to a gene; V was cut back by 0 bases and J by 5 bases. The germline V gene has CDR1 MGHRA and CDR2 YSYEKL. There are 16 residues in the CDR3. CDR3 bases: TGCGCCAGCAGCCAAGACCGCGGGAGTGGTGGGGAGACCCAGTACTTC. Translating it yields CASSQDRGSGGETQYF.